Sequencing of this T cell receptor (beta chain) was carried out in a study of blood T cell repertoires in COVID-19. Overall study: Samples taken during acute and convalescent COVID-19 were collected in the United States, Italy and Spain.

Authors' processing steps: How many nucleated cells were present was estimated from reference gene primer amplification. The protocol was immunoSEQ multiplex PCR, while the TCRdb copy is restricted to in-frame clones and leaves out a portion. V and J calls and clone size are given by that table; D and trimming were obtained from the DNA. The data show tens of thousands of clones, with around 85% seen just once and roughly 12% held by the top ten. CDR3 length equals 13 residues. In germline, CDR1 is LGHDT, CDR2 YNNKEL (reference sequence). Trimming took 3 bases from V and 7 from J, leaving 10 bases between them.

The sample consisted of peripheral blood. The origin of this receptor is a man between 65 and 79 years old with acute or convalescent COVID-19. The chain is built from TRBV3-1 (or the pseudogene TRBV3-2) and TRBJ2-1, with TRBD2 as a possible D gene (5 bases). The CDR3 DNA reads as TGTGCCAGCAGCCAGGGCCTAGCAAATGAGCAGTTCTTC. It codes for CASSQGLANEQFF.